Shown below are 11 T cell receptor beta chains from a single sample sequenced in a study of beta chain features in type 1 diabetes. The whole isolated RNA underwent reverse transcription, so sequencing captured expressed TCRB transcripts. Measured with immunoSEQ multiplex PCR; TCRdb has only the in-frame clones, and not every one. The table shows 150,000 or so clones, with around 8.7% occurring only once. The sample consisted of central memory CD4+ T cells from blood. The source is a man between 18 and 35 years old in good health.

This clone was seen more than once but under ten times. The rearrangement links TRBV11-2 to TRBJ2-5; 8 bases map to TRBD2. The CDR3 totals 16 residues. Germline trimming cut 1 base from V and 1 base from J; bases unmatched to any gene: 5. Germline lookup yields CDR1 SGHAT and CDR2 FQNNGV. The CDR3 nucleotides are TGTGCCAGCAGCTTAGGGACTAGCTGGAGCCAAGAGACCCAGTACTTC. Protein: CASSLGTSWSQETQYF.

Only a few counts were recorded for this clone. The chain is built from TRBV5-5 and TRBJ2-3; TRBD2 matches 8 bases. The germline CDR1 and CDR2 sequences are SGHKS and YYEKEE (reference sequence). The CDR3 consists of 14 residues. J gave up 3 bases and V 3 bases, and 3 bases lay outside the gene matches. The CDR3 DNA is TGTGCCAGCAGCTCCGGGACTAGGACAGATACGCAGTATTTT. It translates to CASSSGTRTDTQYF.

J is TRBJ1-1 and V is TRBV27; D gene uncertain. Trimming took 5 bases from V and 5 from J, leaving 15 bases between them. This CDR3 comprises 14 residues. Germline lookup yields CDR1 MNHEY and CDR2 SMNVEV (reference sequence). The CDR3 loop reads CASSDPGLRTEAFF. Here the CDR3 DNA reads TGTGCCAGCAGTGATCCGGGGTTAAGGACTGAAGCTTTCTTT.

Only a few counts were recorded for this clone. The rearrangement joins TRBV19 to TRBJ2-2; TRBD2 aligns across 10 bases. V was pared by 6 bases and J by 5 bases, with 6 bases of the junction left unmatched. The CDR3 runs 15 residues. In germline, CDR1 is LNHDA, CDR2 SQIVND (reference sequence). The CDR3 bases are TGTGCCAGTAGGGGAGCGGGGGGGCTGACCGGGGAGCTGTTTTTT. Translation: CASRGAGGLTGELFF.

This clone has just a few counts. The rearrangement links TRBV7-2 to TRBJ1-2, with 7 nucleotides matching TRBD1. The CDR3 contains 14 residues. CDR1 is SGHTA, CDR2 FQGNSA, per germline. With V trimmed by 1 base and J by 6 bases, 5 bases remained unmatched. CDR3 in DNA: TGTGCCAGCAGCTTAGGGGTAACAGGGGATGGCTACACCTTC. This sequence encodes CASSLGVTGDGYTF.

This chain connects TRBV19 to TRBJ1-5, with 7 bases lining up with TRBD1. Trimming removed 6 bases from V and 2 bases from J; junction bases left unmatched: 10. Germline-derived CDR1 and CDR2 are LNHDA and SQIVND (reference sequence). This CDR3 comprises 16 residues. The CDR3 sequence: CASRKQGRAGNQPQHF. Written as DNA, the CDR3 is TGTGCCAGTAGAAAACAGGGGAGAGCGGGCAATCAGCCCCAGCATTTT.

The genes are TRBV4-1 and TRBJ1-2; 10 positions agree with TRBD1. CDR3 length: 16 amino acids. Losses at the gene ends were 5 bases for V and 6 bases for J; bases not matched to a gene: 12. CDR1 and CDR2 from the germline V gene are MGHRA and YSYEKL. Here the CDR3 reads CASSYIRTGGGDGYTF. Here the CDR3 DNA reads TGCGCCAGCAGCTACATAAGGACAGGGGGAGGGGATGGCTACACCTTC.

This clone was detected only a few times. The chain uses TRBV30 and TRBJ2-1; TRBD2 agrees at 7 bases. Germline V gives CDR1 GTSNPN, CDR2 SVGIG (reference sequence). The length of the CDR3 is 12 residues. V gave up 2 bases and J gave up 7 bases; unmatched junction bases: 2. The CDR3 is CAWSPRGNEQFF. CDR3 bases: TGTGCCTGGAGTCCGCGGGGGAATGAGCAGTTCTTC.

This clone was observed a few times. The rearrangement links TRBV11-2 to TRBJ1-3; possibly TRBD1 for D (6 bases). With 5 bases removed from V and 9 bases from J, the gap between germline ends came to 17 bases. The CDR3 length is 14 residues. The germline CDR1 and CDR2 sequences are SGHAT and FQNNGV. The CDR3 here is CASSIGQSGVTIYF. In nucleotides, the CDR3 is TGTGCCAGCAGCATAGGACAGAGTGGGGTCACCATATATTTT.

This rearrangement joins TRBV10-2 to TRBJ2-5, with TRBD2 matching 8 bases. The junction had 11 bases not matched to a gene; V was cut back by 7 bases and J by 4 bases. This CDR3 contains 15 residues. The germline CDR1 and CDR2 sequences are WSHSY and SAAADI. The CDR3 sequence: CASKWSGGAAETQYF. The CDR3 DNA follows: TGCGCCAGCAAGTGGAGCGGGGGCGCAGCAGAGACCCAGTACTTC.

This clone was observed a handful of times. This rearrangement joins TRBV25-1 to TRBJ2-1, with 11 bases aligning to TRBD1. Germline CDR1 MGHDK, CDR2 SYGVNS. The length of the CDR3 is 17 residues. The V gene end was trimmed by 1 base and the J gene end by 7 bases; junction bases not matched to a gene: 9. CDR3 amino acids: CASSELFEDRGQNEQFF. The CDR3 coding sequence is TGTGCCAGCAGTGAATTATTCGAGGACAGGGGGCAAAATGAGCAGTTCTTC.